The 9 T cell receptor beta chains presented below share a single source sample, sequenced in a study of blood T cell repertoires in COVID-19 (dated by TCRdb to 2018 to 2020). Library prep was done by the immunoSEQ multiplex PCR assay. The source is immuneACCESS, and TCRdb retained only in-frame sequences with V and J called. Part of the clones is not carried over; for the studies checked, unresolved V genes explain less than half of this, and the remainder is unexplained. For this sample the table gives 150,000 to 200,000 clones, of which 76% were detected only once. Just over 8.5% of the sample is in the top ten clones. Sequenced input: peripheral blood. The receptor source for this set is a woman in her fifties or sixties with active or convalescent COVID-19.

This clone was detected once. V and J are TRBV2 and TRBJ1-3; weak D call: TRBD1 (6 bases). Trimming took off 5 bases at V and 4 bases at J, with 12 bases between the two ends. Germline CDR1 is SNHLY and CDR2 is FYNNEI. The CDR3 totals 14 residues. This CDR3 is CASSYLTGGNTIYF. The CDR3 nucleotides read TGTGCCAGCAGTTACTTAACAGGGGGAAACACCATATATTTT.

This clone was seen a few times. CDR3 sequence (DNA): TGTGCCAGCAGCTTCCCCAACGGGAGGACCTATGGCTACACCTTC. It specifies CASSFPNGRTYGYTF. The chain couples TRBV7-2 to TRBJ1-2, with D unclear. V gave up 3 bases and J gave up 4 bases, with 15 bases separating them. CDR1 and CDR2 from the germline V gene are SGHTA and FQGNSA. CDR3 length: 15 residues. Based on the CDR3 plus reference TRBV7-2 and TRBJ1-2, the full variable domain is GAGVSQSPSNKVTEKGKDVELRCDPISGHTALYWYRQSLGQGLEFLIYFQGNSAPDKSGLPSDRFSAERTGGSVSTLTIQRTQQEDSAVYLCASSFPNGRTYGYTFGSGTRLTVV.

The V call is TRBV18, the J call TRBJ2-3; 11 bases agree with TRBD2. V lost 5 bases, J lost 2 bases, and 18 bases stayed unmatched. The CDR3 consists of 20 residues. Germline loops: CDR1 KGHSH, CDR2 LQKENI. This CDR3 reads CASSSHPGTSGGQTTDTQYF. As DNA, the CDR3 is TGTGCCAGCTCATCTCATCCCGGGACTAGCGGTGGGCAAACCACAGATACGCAGTATTTT.

The genes are TRBV5-1 and TRBJ2-7; 9 nucleotides match TRBD2. Germline-derived CDR1 and CDR2 are SGHRS and YFSETQ. The J segment lost 2 bases and the V segment lost 2 bases, leaving 2 bases of the junction unmatched. This CDR3 has 14 amino acids. The CDR3 coding sequence is TGCGCCAGCAGCTTTAGCGGGGGTCCCTACGAGCAGTACTTC. It yields the protein CASSFSGGPYEQYF.

J is TRBJ1-1 and V is TRBV7-2; the D is unclear. CDR1 and CDR2 (germline): SGHTA, FQGNSA. The V and J ends lost 0 bases and 6 bases respectively, with 8 bases between them. The CDR3 is made up of 13 amino acids. CDR3: CASSLAPPPEAFF. As DNA, the CDR3 is TGTGCCAGCAGCTTAGCTCCCCCTCCTGAAGCTTTCTTT.

This clone was detected only a few times. Sequence at one end of the junction differs from germline and may be a read error. The chain's CDR3 is CASRRTSGGREVF. CDR3 bases: TGTGCCAGCAGACGGACTAGCGGGGGGCGAGAGGTCTTC. The rearrangement joins TRBV11-1 to TRBJ2-1, with TRBD2 identical over 14 bases. CDR1 is SGHAT, CDR2 FQDESV, per germline (reference sequence). This CDR3 has 13 amino acids.

There are a few counts of this clone. The chain uses TRBV7-5 and TRBJ1-1; TRBD1, the table's D call, was not compared with the DNA. TRBV7-5 is a pseudogene. This CDR3 has 18 amino acids. CDR3 sequence (DNA): TGTGCCAGAAGCTTAGCTGGCAGGGGATATCTATTGGACACTGAAGCTTTCTTT. It encodes CARSLAGRGYLLDTEAFF.

The J gene is TRBJ2-3, the V gene TRBV6-1; 8 positions match TRBD1. With 3 bases clipped from V and 6 bases from J, the junction kept 8 bases outside the gene matches. CDR1 and CDR2 from the germline V gene are MNHNS and SASEGT. The CDR3 has 15 residues. The CDR3 region has the DNA TGTGCCAGCAGTGACCGGGACAGGTTATGGGATACGCAGTATTTT. Its protein product is CASSDRDRLWDTQYF.

V gene TRBV20-1 combines with J gene TRBJ1-5; D call uncertain. This CDR3 has 11 amino acids. The germline V and J ends were trimmed by 3 bases and 12 bases, with 12 bases remaining between them. Per the germline V gene, CDR1 is DFQATT and CDR2 is SNEGSKA (reference sequence). CDR3 loop: CSASQTKSQHF. Written as DNA, the CDR3 is TGCAGTGCTAGTCAGACAAAAAGCCAGCATTTT.